The next 12 T cell receptor beta chains were all read from a single sample in a study of blood T cells in healthy people across ages. PCR was performed a second time for 7 to 11 cycles using a sample-barcoded 5' primer and a J-beta primer mix. TCRdb fed the 5' RACE reads into MiXCR, producing one record per CDR3 protein. Of about 1.7 million distinct CDR3 sequences listed, about 30% are singletons. Sequenced input: blood. The receptors come from a woman in her 30s in good health.

The chain carries TRBV5-4 and TRBJ2-1; D is undetermined. The germline V and J ends were trimmed by 3 bases and 4 bases, with 8 bases remaining between them. Germline V CDR1 and CDR2: SGHNT, YYREEE (reference sequence). CDR3 length: 13 residues. The CDR3 region has the DNA TGTGCCAGCAGCTGGGATGTTTACAATGAGCAGTTCTTC. This codes for CASSWDVYNEQFF.

CDR3 sequence: CSASTSGSTYEQYF. The CDR3 bases are TGCAGTGCCTCGACTAGCGGAAGCACCTACGAGCAGTACTTC. This chain connects TRBV20-1 to TRBJ2-7, with 9 bases lining up with TRBD2. Germline-derived CDR1 and CDR2 are DFQATT and SNEGSKA (reference sequence). The ends lost 6 bases at V and 2 bases at J; junction bases unmatched: 8. This CDR3 contains 14 residues.

This chain joins TRBV2 and TRBJ2-1, with 11 bases matching TRBD2. V dropped 7 bases and J dropped 7; count of bases not matched to a gene: 9. Germline CDR1 reads SNHLY; CDR2 reads FYNNEI. CDR3 size: 15 residues. The CDR3, as DNA: TGTGCCAGCACCCCAACTAGCGGGAGAAATAATGAGCAGTTCTTC. This gives the protein CASTPTSGRNNEQFF.

This clonotype showed up just a few times. Relative to the germline gene, one junction end is altered; a read error may explain this. The chain carries TRBV20-1 and TRBJ2-1, with 14 bases that match TRBD2. The CDR3 runs to 15 residues. Germline assignment: CDR1 DFQATT and CDR2 SNEGSKA (reference sequence). The CDR3 DNA is TGCAGTGCTACGCCCGGGACTAGCGGGAGCGATGAGCGGTTCTTC. Its translation: CSATPGTSGSDERFF.

The chain carries TRBV21-1 and TRBJ2-1; the table's D call, TRBD2, was not checked against the DNA. TRBV21-1 is shown as a pseudogene. There are 24 residues in the CDR3. The CDR3 loop reads CASSKKKGGGLWTSGKWAYNEQFF. CDR3 in DNA: TGTGCCAGCAGCAAAAAAAAAGGGGGGGGTCTTTGGACTAGCGGGAAGTGGGCCTACAATGAGCAGTTCTTC.

This chain links TRBV4-1 with TRBJ2-4; TRBD2 matches 7 bases. The germline gives CDR1 MGHRA, CDR2 YSYEKL. V was pared by 1 base and J by 3 bases, with 12 bases of the junction left unmatched. The length of the CDR3 is 18 residues. CDR3 sequence reads: CASSQGVAGELVKNIQYF. CDR3 in DNA: TGCGCCAGCAGCCAAGGGGTGGCGGGGGAGCTAGTCAAAAACATTCAGTACTTC.

This clonotype was recorded at least ten times. J is TRBJ2-7 and V is TRBV5-1; D gene unclear. The V and J ends lost 0 bases and 2 bases respectively, with 12 bases between them. The CDR3 runs 15 residues. CDR1 and CDR2 (germline): SGHRS, YFSETQ. The CDR3 DNA sequence: TGCGCCAGCAGCTTGGCAGGTGCGACCCCCTACGAGCAGTACTTC. Its translation is CASSLAGATPYEQYF.

This clonotype showed up just a few times. The DNA for the CDR3 is TGTGCCAGCAGTTACACCCGGCAGGGTGAGCAGTTCTTC. As protein: CASSYTRQGEQFF. The chain combines TRBV6-2 or TRBV6-3 with TRBJ2-1; D may be TRBD1 (5 bases). V was pared by 2 bases and J by 9 bases, with 11 bases between. Germline lookup yields CDR1 MNHEY and CDR2 SVGEGT. This CDR3 has 13 residues.

This clonotype was observed a handful of times. J is TRBJ2-7 and V is TRBV20-1, with D perhaps TRBD2 (7 bases). Germline V gene sequence: CDR1 DFQATT, CDR2 SNEGSKA (reference sequence). CDR3 size: 14 residues. V lost 0 bases and J lost 7, with 16 bases in between. The CDR3 region is CSARDGGGQEEQYF. The CDR3, as DNA: TGCAGTGCTAGAGATGGCGGGGGCCAGGAGGAGCAGTACTTC.

The chain uses TRBV5-5 and TRBJ2-3, with D perhaps given as TRBD1 or TRBD2 (5 bases each). The CDR3 extends over 14 amino acids. Trimming took 4 bases from V and 5 from J, leaving 14 bases between them. CDR1 and CDR2 (germline): SGHKS, YYEKEE (reference sequence). The CDR3: CASSLGRDGDTQYF. Written as DNA, the CDR3 is TGTGCCAGCAGCCTGGGAAGGGACGGAGATACGCAGTATTTT.

This clonotype was found many times. This chain links TRBV29-1 with TRBJ2-7, with D possibly matching TRBD2 (5 bases). There are 13 residues in the CDR3. The germline V and J ends were trimmed by 8 bases and 0 bases, with 14 bases remaining between them. The germline V gene encodes CDR1 SQVTM and CDR2 ANQGSEA. The CDR3 sequence is CSSTRTDSYEQYF. The CDR3, as DNA: TGCAGCTCAACCCGGACTGACTCCTACGAGCAGTACTTC.

The rearrangement uses TRBV5-1 and TRBJ2-7, with TRBD1 matching 9 bases. The V segment lost 9 bases and the J segment 9 bases; nucleotides outside the gene matches: 13. The CDR3 consists of 13 residues. Germline CDR1 and CDR2: SGHRS and YFSETQ. CDR3 bases: TGCGCCACTCTCTACCGGGACAGGGCTCGGCAGTACTTC. This sequence encodes CATLYRDRARQYF. Based on the CDR3 plus reference TRBV5-1 and TRBJ2-7, the full variable domain is KAGVTQTPRYLIKTRGQQVTLSCSPISGHRSVSWYQQTPGQGLQFLFEYFSETQRNKGNFPGRFSGRQFSNSRSEMNVSTLELGDSALYLCATLYRDRARQYFGPGTRLTVT.